The clone carrying this T cell receptor (beta chain) was seen a handful of times. This specimen belongs to a study of T cell changes during pregnancy in multiple sclerosis. The CDR3 covers 10 residues. Germline V lookup: CDR1 DFQATT, CDR2 SNEGSKA (reference sequence). The V gene lost 5 bases and the J gene lost 7 bases, with 8 bases spanning the gap. The method was immunoSEQ multiplex PCR; TCRdb's version includes in-frame clones alone and lacks a portion of them. The top ten hold about 0.95% of the sample, which has 93,000 or so clones, around 90% seen once. The sequences come from peripheral blood, collected before pregnancy. The chain combines TRBV20-1 with TRBJ1-1; D is undetermined. The receptor's source is a female donor with multiple sclerosis, enrolled in a pregnancy study. The chain's CDR3 is CSASNGEAFF. The CDR3, as DNA: TGCAGTGCTTCGAACGGTGAAGCTTTCTTT.